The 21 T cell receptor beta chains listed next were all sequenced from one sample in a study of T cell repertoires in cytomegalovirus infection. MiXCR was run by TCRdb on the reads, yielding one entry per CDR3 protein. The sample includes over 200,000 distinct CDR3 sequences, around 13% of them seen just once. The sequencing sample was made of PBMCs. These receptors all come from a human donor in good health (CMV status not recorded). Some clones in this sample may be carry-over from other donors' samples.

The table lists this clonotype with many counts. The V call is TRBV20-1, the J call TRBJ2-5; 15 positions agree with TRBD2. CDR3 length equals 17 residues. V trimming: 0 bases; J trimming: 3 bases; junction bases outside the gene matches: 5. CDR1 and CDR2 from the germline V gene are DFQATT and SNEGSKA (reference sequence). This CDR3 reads CSARDLGTSGGKETQYF. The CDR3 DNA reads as TGCAGTGCTAGAGATCTCGGGACTAGCGGGGGGAAAGAGACCCAGTACTTC.

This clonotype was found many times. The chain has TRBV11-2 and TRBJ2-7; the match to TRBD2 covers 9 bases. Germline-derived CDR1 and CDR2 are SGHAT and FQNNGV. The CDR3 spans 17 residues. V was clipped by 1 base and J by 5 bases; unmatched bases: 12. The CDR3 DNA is TGTGCCAGCAGCTTAGTCGGTCGCTTAGCGGGAGCGAACGAGCAGTACTTC. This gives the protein CASSLVGRLAGANEQYF.

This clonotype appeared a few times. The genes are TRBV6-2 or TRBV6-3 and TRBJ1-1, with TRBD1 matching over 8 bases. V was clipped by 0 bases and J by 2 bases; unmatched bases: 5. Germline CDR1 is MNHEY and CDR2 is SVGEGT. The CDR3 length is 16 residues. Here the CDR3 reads CASSYSTGDTNTEAFF. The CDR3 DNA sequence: TGTGCCAGCAGTTACTCGACAGGGGACACCAACACTGAAGCTTTCTTT.

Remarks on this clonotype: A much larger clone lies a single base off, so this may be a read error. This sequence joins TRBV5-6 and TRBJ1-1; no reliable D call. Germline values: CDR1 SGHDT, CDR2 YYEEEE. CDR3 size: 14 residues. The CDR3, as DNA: TGTGCCAGCAGCTTAAGCCCACCGAACACTAAAGCTTTCTTT. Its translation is CASSLSPPNTKAFF.

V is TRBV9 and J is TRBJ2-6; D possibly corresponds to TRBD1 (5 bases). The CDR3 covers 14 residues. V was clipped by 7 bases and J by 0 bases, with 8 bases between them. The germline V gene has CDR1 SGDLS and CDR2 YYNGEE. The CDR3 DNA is TGTGCCAGCGGGCAGGGCTCTGGGGCCAACGTCCTGACTTTC. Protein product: CASGQGSGANVLTF.

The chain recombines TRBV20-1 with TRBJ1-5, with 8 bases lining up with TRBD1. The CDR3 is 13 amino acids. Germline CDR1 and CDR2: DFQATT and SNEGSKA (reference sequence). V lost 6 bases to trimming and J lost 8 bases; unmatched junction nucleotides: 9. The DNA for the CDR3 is TGCAGTGCCGGGACAGGTGGCGGGGAGCCCCAGCATTTT. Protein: CSAGTGGGEPQHF.

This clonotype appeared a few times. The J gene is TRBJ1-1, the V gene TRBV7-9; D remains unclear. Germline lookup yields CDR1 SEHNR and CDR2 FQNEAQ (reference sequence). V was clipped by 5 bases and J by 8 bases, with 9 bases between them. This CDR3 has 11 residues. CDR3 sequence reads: CASSLTVEAFF. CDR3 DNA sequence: TGTGCCAGCAGCCTAACCGTCGAAGCTTTCTTT.

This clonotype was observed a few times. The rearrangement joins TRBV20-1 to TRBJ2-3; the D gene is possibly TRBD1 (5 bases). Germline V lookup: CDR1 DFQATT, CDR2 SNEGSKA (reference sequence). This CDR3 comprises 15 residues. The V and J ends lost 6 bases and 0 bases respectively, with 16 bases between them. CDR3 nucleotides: TGCAGTGCCATTCTGGCAGGGCTAAGCACAGATACGCAGTATTTT. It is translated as CSAILAGLSTDTQYF.

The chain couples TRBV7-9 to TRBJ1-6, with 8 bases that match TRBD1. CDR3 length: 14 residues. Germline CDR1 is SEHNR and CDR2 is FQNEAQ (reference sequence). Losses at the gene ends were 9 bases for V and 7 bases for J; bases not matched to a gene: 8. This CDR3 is CASKTGTGNSPLHF. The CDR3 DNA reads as TGTGCCAGTAAAACCGGGACAGGAAATTCACCCCTCCACTTT.

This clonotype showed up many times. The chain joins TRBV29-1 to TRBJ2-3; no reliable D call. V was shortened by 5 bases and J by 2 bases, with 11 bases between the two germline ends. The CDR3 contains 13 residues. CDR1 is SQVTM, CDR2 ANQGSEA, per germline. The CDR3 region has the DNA TGCAGCGTTCCTGGGCCCGACACAGATACGCAGTATTTT. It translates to CSVPGPDTDTQYF.

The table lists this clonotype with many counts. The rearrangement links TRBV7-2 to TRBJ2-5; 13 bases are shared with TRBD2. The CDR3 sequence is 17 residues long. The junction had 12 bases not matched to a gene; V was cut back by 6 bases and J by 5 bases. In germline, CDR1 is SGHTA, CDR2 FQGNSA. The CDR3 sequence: CASSSPRGLAGVETQYF. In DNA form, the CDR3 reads TGTGCCAGCAGTTCTCCCCGAGGACTAGCGGGAGTTGAGACCCAGTACTTC.

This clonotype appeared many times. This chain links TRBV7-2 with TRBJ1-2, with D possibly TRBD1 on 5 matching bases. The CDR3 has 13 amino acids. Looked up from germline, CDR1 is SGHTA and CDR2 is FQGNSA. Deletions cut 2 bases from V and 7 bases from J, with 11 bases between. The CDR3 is CASSLQGFGGYTF. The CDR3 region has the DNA TGTGCCAGCAGCTTACAGGGATTCGGTGGCTACACCTTC.

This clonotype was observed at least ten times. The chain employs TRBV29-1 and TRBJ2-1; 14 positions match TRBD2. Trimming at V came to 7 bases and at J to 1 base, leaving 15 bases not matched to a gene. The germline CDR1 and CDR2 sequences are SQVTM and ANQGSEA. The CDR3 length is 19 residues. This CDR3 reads CSATPPGLAGVGSYNEQFF. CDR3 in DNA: TGCAGCGCCACTCCGCCGGGACTAGCGGGAGTAGGTTCCTACAATGAGCAGTTCTTC.

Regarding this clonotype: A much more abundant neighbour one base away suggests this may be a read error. The CDR3, as DNA: TGTGCCACCCTCAGAACCCCCACAGATACGCAGTATTTT. Translating it yields CATLRTPTDTQYF. The chain couples TRBV6-6 to TRBJ2-3, with unresolved D. V was pared by 10 bases and J by 2 bases, with 13 bases between. There are 13 residues in the CDR3. Germline CDR1 MNHNY, CDR2 SVGAGI (reference sequence).

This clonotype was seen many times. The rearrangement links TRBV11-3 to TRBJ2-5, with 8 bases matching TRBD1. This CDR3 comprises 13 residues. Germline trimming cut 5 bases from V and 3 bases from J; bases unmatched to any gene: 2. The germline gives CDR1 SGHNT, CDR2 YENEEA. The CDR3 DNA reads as TGTGCCAGCAGCAAGACAGGGGAAGAGACCCAGTACTTC. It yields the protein CASSKTGEETQYF.

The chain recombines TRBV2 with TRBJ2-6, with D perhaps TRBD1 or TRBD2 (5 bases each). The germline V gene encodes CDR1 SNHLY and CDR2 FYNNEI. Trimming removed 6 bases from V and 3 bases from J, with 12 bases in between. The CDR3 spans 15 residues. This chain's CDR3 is CASRGLGVGANVLTF. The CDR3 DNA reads TGTGCCAGCAGGGGTTTGGGGGTTGGGGCCAACGTCCTGACTTTC. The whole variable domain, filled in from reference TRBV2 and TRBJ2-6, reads EPEVTQTPSHQVTQMGQEVILRCVPISNHLYFYWYRQILGQKVEFLVSFYNNEISEKSEIFDDQFSVERPDGSNFTLKIRSTKLEDSAMYFCASRGLGVGANVLTFGAGSRLTVL.

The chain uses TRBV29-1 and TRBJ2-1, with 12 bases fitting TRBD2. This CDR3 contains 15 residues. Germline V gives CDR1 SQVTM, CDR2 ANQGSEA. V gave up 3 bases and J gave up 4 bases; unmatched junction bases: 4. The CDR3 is CSVEGLAGLYNEQFF. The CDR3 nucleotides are TGCAGCGTTGAGGGACTAGCGGGCCTATACAATGAGCAGTTCTTC.

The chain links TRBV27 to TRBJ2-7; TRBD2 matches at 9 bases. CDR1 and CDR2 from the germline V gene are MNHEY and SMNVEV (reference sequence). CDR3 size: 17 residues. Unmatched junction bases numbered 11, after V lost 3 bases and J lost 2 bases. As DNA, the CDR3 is TGTGCCAGCAGTTTTGGGGGACTAGCTCTCCCTCCCTACGAGCAGTACTTC. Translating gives CASSFGGLALPPYEQYF.

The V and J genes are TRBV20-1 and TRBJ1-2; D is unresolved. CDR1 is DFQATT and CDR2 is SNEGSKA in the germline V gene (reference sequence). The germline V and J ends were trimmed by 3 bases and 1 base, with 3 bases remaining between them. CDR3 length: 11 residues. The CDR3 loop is CSASINYGYTF. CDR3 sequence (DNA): TGCAGTGCTAGTATTAACTATGGCTACACCTTC.

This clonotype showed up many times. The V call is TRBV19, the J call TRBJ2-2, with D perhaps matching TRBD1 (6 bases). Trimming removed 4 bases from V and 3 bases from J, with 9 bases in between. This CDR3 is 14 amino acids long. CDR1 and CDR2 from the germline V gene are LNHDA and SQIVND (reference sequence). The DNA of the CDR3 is TGTGCCAGTAGTACAGGGGTTTACACCGGGGAGCTGTTTTTT. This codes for CASSTGVYTGELFF.

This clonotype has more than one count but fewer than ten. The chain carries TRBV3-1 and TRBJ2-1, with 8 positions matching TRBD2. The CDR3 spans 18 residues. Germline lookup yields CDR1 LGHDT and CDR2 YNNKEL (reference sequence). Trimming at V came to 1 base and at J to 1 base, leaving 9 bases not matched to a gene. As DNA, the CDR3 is TGTGCCAGCAGCCAAGGGACCCTCACTAGCGGTTCCTACAATGAGCAGTTCTTC. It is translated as CASSQGTLTSGSYNEQFF.